Each of the 19 T cell receptor beta chains below was sequenced from the same sample in a study of control samples from healthy donors and cancer patients. This table comes from immunoSEQ multiplex PCR, and its TCRdb copy is limited to in-frame clones, with some not included. The sample consists of just over 80,000 clones, about 90% of them appearing once. The sequencing input was blood. All receptors derive from a man aged 50-60 years in good health.

This chain connects TRBV5-4 to TRBJ1-2; 7 nucleotides match TRBD1. V lost 4 bases, J lost 5 bases, and 5 bases stayed unmatched. This CDR3 contains 13 residues. Germline CDR1 SGHNT, CDR2 YYREEE (reference sequence). CDR3 loop: CASSEGQDYGYTF. The CDR3 nucleotides read TGTGCCAGCAGCGAAGGACAGGATTATGGCTACACCTTC.

The gene calls are TRBV4-2 and TRBJ1-2; 10 bases are a match to TRBD1. CDR1 and CDR2 from the germline V gene are LGHNA and YNFKEQ. Germline trimming cut 4 bases from V and 7 bases from J; bases unmatched to any gene: 12. The CDR3 contains 16 residues. The CDR3 here is CASSPRDRGDPSGYTF. The CDR3, as DNA: TGTGCCAGCAGCCCCCGGGACAGGGGCGACCCGAGTGGCTACACCTTC.

This chain's CDR3 is CASSLGTGNYEQYF. The CDR3 DNA sequence: TGTGCCAGTAGTCTAGGGACAGGGAACTACGAGCAGTACTTC. The chain couples TRBV19 to TRBJ2-7, with 9 bases aligning to TRBD1. The CDR3 covers 14 residues. Germline lookup yields CDR1 LNHDA and CDR2 SQIVND (reference sequence). V trimming: 5 bases; J trimming: 3 bases; junction bases outside the gene matches: 5.

This rearrangement joins TRBV27 to TRBJ1-2; D is uncertain. Germline CDR1 is MNHEY and CDR2 is SMNVEV (reference sequence). The CDR3 is 15 residues long. V shed 10 bases and J shed 4 bases, with 22 bases lying between them. CDR3: CATSTGSAGGYGYTF. CDR3 DNA sequence: TGTGCCACCTCTACTGGGAGCGCGGGTGGCTATGGCTACACCTTC.

The chain combines TRBV6-2 or TRBV6-3 with TRBJ2-7; 7 bases fit TRBD1. CDR3 length: 16 amino acids. CDR1 and CDR2 (germline): MNHEY, SVGEGT. J gave up 4 bases and V 6 bases, and 15 bases lay outside the gene matches. The chain's CDR3 is CASSRGVWTGAYEQYF. In DNA form, the CDR3 reads TGTGCCAGCAGCCGCGGAGTATGGACAGGAGCTTACGAGCAGTACTTC.

The chain has TRBV9 and TRBJ2-5; D is unresolved. Germline-derived CDR1 and CDR2 are SGDLS and YYNGEE. With 0 bases removed from V and 1 base from J, the gap between germline ends came to 7 bases. The CDR3 spans 14 residues. The CDR3 bases are TGTGCCAGCAGCGTAGGAGACTTCCAAGAGACCCAGTACTTC. This encodes CASSVGDFQETQYF.

This chain connects TRBV7-9 to TRBJ1-4; D is perhaps TRBD1 (6 bases). CDR1 and CDR2 from the germline V gene are SEHNR and FQNEAQ (reference sequence). The V end was cut by 3 bases, the J end by 6 bases, with 11 bases between. The CDR3 contains 14 residues. The CDR3 here is CASSFRGADEKLFF. The CDR3 bases are TGTGCCAGCAGCTTCCGGGGGGCGGATGAAAAACTGTTTTTT.

The count of this clone is one. The chain uses TRBV18 and TRBJ1-1; no reliable D call. V was cut by 3 bases and J by 6 bases, with 14 bases left in between. This CDR3 has 14 amino acids. Looked up from germline, CDR1 is KGHSH and CDR2 is LQKENI. CDR3 region: CASSPGLEPSEAFF. CDR3 coding DNA: TGTGCCAGCTCACCCGGGCTGGAGCCCTCTGAAGCTTTCTTT.

The chain has TRBV19 and TRBJ1-1; D perhaps matches TRBD1 (5 bases). The V end lost 6 bases, the J end lost 5 bases, and 25 bases lay between the germline ends. Germline values: CDR1 LNHDA, CDR2 SQIVND (reference sequence). The CDR3 consists of 17 residues. DNA for the CDR3: TGTGCCAGTAGCCGCAGACGGGCGGGGCTCGGCTTAACTGAAGCTTTCTTT. Protein: CASSRRRAGLGLTEAFF. The whole variable domain, remainder taken from reference TRBV19 and TRBJ1-1, is DGGITQSPKYLFRKEGQNVTLSCEQNLNHDAMYWYRQDPGQGLRLIYYSQIVNDFQKGDIAEGYSVSREKKESFPLTVTSAQKNPTAFYLCASSRRRAGLGLTEAFFGQGTRLTVV.

The sample holds one count of this clone. The chain carries TRBV6-5 and TRBJ1-6; D might be TRBD1 (5 bases). Trimming took 5 bases from V and 5 from J, leaving 10 bases between them. This CDR3 spans 14 amino acids. Germline V gene lookup returns CDR1 MNHEY and CDR2 SVGAGI. This chain's CDR3 is CASSRQIHNSPLHF. CDR3 nucleotide sequence: TGTGCCAGCAGTCGACAGATCCATAATTCACCCCTCCACTTT.

CDR3 coding DNA: TGTGCCAGCAGTGAAGTATGGACAGGGAACGGCTACACCTTC. Its translation is CASSEVWTGNGYTF. V is TRBV6-1 and J is TRBJ1-2; 8 bases are shared with TRBD1. This CDR3 has 14 residues. V lost 1 base and J lost 8; bases outside the gene matches: 6. CDR1 is MNHNS, CDR2 SASEGT, per germline.

The rearrangement links TRBV27 to TRBJ2-1; 9 bases are a match to TRBD1. The CDR3 has 16 residues. The ends lost 6 bases at V and 4 bases at J; junction bases unmatched: 10. Germline assignment: CDR1 MNHEY and CDR2 SMNVEV (reference sequence). DNA of the CDR3: TGTGCCAGCAGCCTTAGGCCGGGACAGGGTTACAATGAGCAGTTCTTC. This codes for CASSLRPGQGYNEQFF.

The chain recombines TRBV19 with TRBJ1-4, with unresolved D. The germline CDR1 and CDR2 sequences are LNHDA and SQIVND (reference sequence). The CDR3 length is 14 residues. V lost 2 bases to trimming and J lost 8 bases, with 12 bases between them. Here the CDR3 DNA reads TGTGCCAGTAGTATAACCCCGGGTCCGGAAAAACTGTTTTTT. It encodes CASSITPGPEKLFF.

The rearrangement joins TRBV5-1 to TRBJ2-2; 9 bases line up with TRBD2. Germline assignment: CDR1 SGHRS and CDR2 YFSETQ. The CDR3 runs to 17 residues. V shed 4 bases, J shed 4 bases, and the junction held 11 bases outside the gene matches. The CDR3 region has the DNA TGCGCCAGCAGCCTCGATACTAGCGGGTGGCCCACCGGGGAGCTGTTTTTT. Protein: CASSLDTSGWPTGELFF.

The chain joins TRBV19 to TRBJ1-6; D is undetermined. Germline loops: CDR1 LNHDA, CDR2 SQIVND (reference sequence). This CDR3 comprises 14 residues. Trimming removed 7 bases from V and 8 bases from J, with 15 bases in between. The CDR3 sequence: CASTLQARYSPLHF. The CDR3 DNA is TGTGCCAGTACTCTGCAAGCAAGGTATTCACCCCTCCACTTT.

This clone occurred once. This chain joins TRBV24-1 and TRBJ2-5; 7 bases fit TRBD1. The CDR3 consists of 15 residues. Germline-derived CDR1 and CDR2 are KGHDR and SFDVKD. With 2 bases clipped from V and 5 bases from J, the junction kept 7 bases outside the gene matches. For the CDR3, the DNA is TGTGCCACCAGTGATTCTAAAAGGGGGCAGGAGACCCAGTACTTC. Translation gives CATSDSKRGQETQYF.

This chain connects TRBV12-5 to TRBJ2-5, with D maybe TRBD2 (5 bases). The CDR3 has 13 residues. Germline assignment: CDR1 LGHNT and CDR2 FRNRAP. Trimming shortened V by 7 bases and J by 4 bases, and 13 bases separated the two germline ends. The CDR3: CASAFSERETQYF. In nucleotides, the CDR3 is TGTGCTAGTGCCTTTAGCGAAAGAGAGACCCAGTACTTC.

This chain links TRBV14 with TRBJ2-2, with D possibly matching TRBD2 (5 bases). There are 17 residues in the CDR3. V was pared by 0 bases and J by 3 bases, with 14 bases between. CDR1 is SGHDN and CDR2 is FVKESK in the germline V gene. The DNA of the CDR3 is TGTGCCAGCAGCCAAGAGATGTGGGGTAGCGACACCGGGGAGCTGTTTTTT. The encoded protein is CASSQEMWGSDTGELFF. Based on the CDR3 plus reference TRBV14 and TRBJ2-2, the full variable domain is EAGVTQFPSHSVIEKGQTVTLRCDPISGHDNLYWYRRVMGKEIKFLLHFVKESKQDESGMPNNRFLAERTGGTYSTLKVQPAELEDSGVYFCASSQEMWGSDTGELFFGEGSRLTVL.

This clone was recorded a few times. This chain joins TRBV28 and TRBJ1-4; 9 bases are shared with TRBD1. CDR3 length equals 16 residues. J gave up 8 bases and V 5 bases, and 12 bases lay outside the gene matches. CDR1 and CDR2 from the germline V gene are MDHEN and SYDVKM. CDR3 DNA: TGTGCCAGCAGTGAAACAGGGGGCCCGGGTTCCGAAAAACTGTTTTTT. The encoded protein is CASSETGGPGSEKLFF.